This TCR beta chain originates from a study of blood T cell repertoires in COVID-19. Across the study: The United States, Italy and Spain supplied acute and convalescent COVID-19 samples.

Participants were placed into cohorts based on the clinical history they reported. Recovery meant two consecutive negative NP/OP PCR tests, professional clearance, or resolved symptoms. The germline V gene encodes CDR1 SEHNR and CDR2 FQNEAQ (reference sequence). V lost 5 bases and J lost 5; bases outside the gene matches: 11. The CDR3 spans 17 residues. In the original processing: Nucleated cell number was recorded as an estimate derived from reference gene primer amplification. Measured with immunoSEQ multiplex PCR; TCRdb has only the in-frame clones, and not every one. V, J and clone size derive from that table, while D and trimming were established from the DNA sequence. The data contain 270,000 or so clones, roughly 86% of them singletons.

The origin of this receptor is a woman aged 18-35 years who had recovered from COVID-19. V is TRBV7-9 and J is TRBJ2-7; TRBD2 matches 14 bases. Material: PBMCs or T cells enriched from blood (not recorded which). The CDR3 DNA sequence: TGTGCCAGCAGCCCACCCCTCCCGGGACTAGCGGGAGACGAGCAGTACTTC. Amino acids: CASSPPLPGLAGDEQYF.